These 18 T cell receptor beta chains came from one sample sequenced in a study of cytomegalovirus exposure and HLA in healthy donors. Primers for the PCR totalled 60 Vbeta and 13 Jbeta. The assay was immunoSEQ multiplex PCR, and TCRdb's table has in-frame clones only and misses some. The data show 80,000 to 100,000 clones, with under 85% seen just once and under 7.5% held by the top ten. Sequenced material: PBMCs. Every receptor here comes from a man aged 50-59 years in good health and CMV-seropositive.

This clone was observed a single time. V gene TRBV12-5 combines with J gene TRBJ2-3; 8 nucleotides align to TRBD2. CDR1 LGHNT and CDR2 FRNRAP come from the germline V gene. The CDR3 consists of 16 residues. V was pared by 0 bases and J by 4 bases, with 6 bases of the junction left unmatched. DNA for the CDR3: TGTGCTAGTGGTTTGGTACTCGGGGGGGGCCCAGATACGCAGTATTTT. Its translation: CASGLVLGGGPDTQYF.

The chain employs TRBV28 and TRBJ1-5; TRBD1 aligns across 7 bases. The CDR3 contains 15 residues. J was trimmed by 5 bases and V by 8 bases; bases with no gene match: 12. CDR1 and CDR2 (germline): MDHEN, SYDVKM. The CDR3 is CASVYRGYTDQPQHF. CDR3 nucleotide sequence: TGTGCCAGCGTTTACAGGGGATATACGGATCAGCCCCAGCATTTT.

This clone was detected only a few times. V is TRBV11-2 and J is TRBJ1-2; 9 nucleotides match TRBD1. CDR1 and CDR2 from the germline V gene are SGHAT and FQNNGV. CDR3 length: 13 amino acids. The J segment lost 10 bases and the V segment lost 5 bases, leaving 8 bases of the junction unmatched. CDR3 in DNA: TGTGCCAGCAGCCGCGACAGGGGGGGATTCTACACCTTC. This codes for CASSRDRGGFYTF.

This chain uses TRBV5-1 with TRBJ2-7; TRBD1 might be the D (6 bases). The V and J ends lost 6 bases and 1 base respectively, with 11 bases between them. CDR3 length: 13 amino acids. Germline lookup yields CDR1 SGHRS and CDR2 YFSETQ. The CDR3 protein is CASKQDSSYEQYF. In DNA, the CDR3 is TGCGCCAGCAAGCAGGACAGTTCCTACGAGCAGTACTTC.

This clone was counted only a few times. This same CDR3 is encoded by further DNA sequences in the sample. The J gene is TRBJ1-1, the V gene TRBV5-5; 11 bases are shared with TRBD1. CDR3 size: 17 residues. CDR1 and CDR2 from the germline V gene are SGHKS and YYEKEE (reference sequence). V lost 3 bases and J lost 0; bases outside the gene matches: 7. The CDR3 here is CASSSRTGGAVNTEAFF. The DNA for the CDR3 is TGTGCCAGCAGCTCAAGGACAGGGGGCGCCGTGAACACTGAAGCTTTCTTT. Filled out from reference TRBV5-5 and TRBJ1-1, the complete variable domain reads DAGVTQSPTHLIKTRGQQVTLRCSPISGHKSVSWYQQVLGQGPQFIFQYYEKEERGRGNFPDRFSARQFPNYSSELNVNALLLGDSALYLCASSSRTGGAVNTEAFFGQGTRLTVV.

The chain joins TRBV7-9 to TRBJ2-3; possibly TRBD2 for D (5 bases). CDR3 length equals 15 residues. Germline values: CDR1 SEHNR, CDR2 FQNEAQ (reference sequence). V lost 6 bases to trimming and J lost 2 bases, with 15 bases between them. CDR3 amino acids: CASSYRAAHTDTQYF. The CDR3, as DNA: TGTGCCAGCAGTTACCGAGCGGCTCACACAGATACGCAGTATTTT.

This chain uses TRBV18 with TRBJ1-1; 9 bases agree with TRBD1. The CDR3 contains 14 residues. Germline V gene data show CDR1 as KGHSH and CDR2 as LQKENI. The junction had 5 bases not matched to a gene; V was cut back by 3 bases and J by 6 bases. The DNA of the CDR3 is TGTGCCAGCTCACCTTCCGGGACAGGGCCTGAAGCTTTCTTT. This encodes CASSPSGTGPEAFF.

The rearrangement uses TRBV27 and TRBJ1-5; D is undetermined. The CDR3 extends over 16 amino acids. V lost 4 bases to trimming and J lost 4 bases, with 17 bases between them. Per the germline V gene, CDR1 is MNHEY and CDR2 is SMNVEV (reference sequence). The CDR3 sequence is CASSSLSHSINQPQHF. The CDR3 nucleotides read TGTGCCAGCAGTTCTCTTAGTCACTCAATTAATCAGCCCCAGCATTTT.

The CDR3 DNA is TGTGCCTGGGGGACAGGCGGGAACATTCAGTACTTC. Translation: CAWGTGGNIQYF. The chain combines TRBV30 with TRBJ2-4; 8 nucleotides align to TRBD1. This CDR3 region has 12 residues. Germline lookup yields CDR1 GTSNPN and CDR2 SVGIG (reference sequence). The J segment lost 7 bases and the V segment lost 5 bases, leaving 4 bases of the junction unmatched.

V usage is TRBV6-5 and J usage is TRBJ2-7; TRBD2 might be the D (7 bases). V was pared by 7 bases and J by 0 bases, with 16 bases between. The CDR3 contains 15 residues. Looked up from germline, CDR1 is MNHEY and CDR2 is SVGAGI. For the CDR3, the DNA is TGTGCCAGCACCACCGAGGGGGGGGACTCCTACGAGCAGTACTTC. This encodes CASTTEGGDSYEQYF.

Concerning this clone itself: At one end, the junction sequence differs from germline, possibly due to a read error. The rearrangement uses TRBV30 and TRBJ1-5; TRBD1 aligns across 8 bases. This CDR3 spans 14 amino acids. Germline CDR1 reads GTSNPN; CDR2 reads SVGIG (reference sequence). The CDR3 nucleotides read TGTGCCTGGAGTGTAATGACAGGGGTGCAGCCCCAGAATTTT. Its translation is CAWSVMTGVQPQNF.

The gene calls are TRBV9 and TRBJ2-5; D may be TRBD2 (5 bases). The germline CDR1 and CDR2 sequences are SGDLS and YYNGEE. The CDR3 consists of 13 residues. V lost 4 bases and J 5 bases, leaving 12 bases between the germline ends. The CDR3 here is CASSLRTGETQYF. CDR3 DNA sequence: TGTGCCAGCAGCCTCCGGACGGGGGAGACCCAGTACTTC.

The chain employs TRBV6-5 and TRBJ2-7; tentatively, D is TRBD1 (5 bases). V dropped 3 bases and J dropped 6 bases, with 9 bases sitting between them. Germline values: CDR1 MNHEY, CDR2 SVGAGI. The CDR3 runs to 12 residues. CDR3 amino acids: CASSYGAGEQYF. CDR3 DNA: TGTGCCAGCAGTTATGGGGCTGGCGAGCAGTACTTC.

V gene TRBV13 combines with J gene TRBJ2-7; 7 nucleotides align to TRBD2. Germline CDR1 is PRHDT and CDR2 is FYEKMQ (reference sequence). This CDR3 spans 15 amino acids. Trimming removed 7 bases from V and 4 bases from J; junction bases left unmatched: 13. CDR3 sequence reads: CASNRGRATFYEQYF. The CDR3 coding sequence is TGTGCCAGCAACCGTGGGAGGGCCACTTTTTACGAGCAGTACTTC.

This clone was counted a single time. The chain couples TRBV6-5 to TRBJ1-2; a weak D match, TRBD1 (5 bases). CDR3 length: 14 amino acids. The germline V gene encodes CDR1 MNHEY and CDR2 SVGAGI. V lost 4 bases and J 7 bases, leaving 16 bases between the germline ends. CDR3 region: CASSSTGRRLGYTF. The CDR3 coding sequence is TGTGCCAGCAGTTCCACAGGCCGGCGGCTTGGCTACACCTTC.

The chain joins TRBV10-3 to TRBJ1-1, with D maybe TRBD1 (5 bases). V was pared by 5 bases and J by 4 bases, with 17 bases between. The germline V gene encodes CDR1 ENHRY and CDR2 SYGVKD. The length of the CDR3 is 15 residues. DNA of the CDR3: TGTGCCATCAGTCCTGGGGGGGAGGGTGCCACTGAAGCTTTCTTT. Its protein product is CAISPGGEGATEAFF.

This clone was observed once. The chain has TRBV6-1 and TRBJ1-1; tentative D call: TRBD1 (5 bases). The ends were cut back, 2 bases at V and 12 bases at J, with 16 bases in the middle. The CDR3 is 13 residues long. The germline gives CDR1 MNHNS, CDR2 SASEGT. The DNA of the CDR3 is TGTGCCAGCAGTGAATTGGGGATGGGGGGGACTTTCTTT. It yields the protein CASSELGMGGTFF.

V and J are TRBV11-2 and TRBJ2-2, with D hard to call. The CDR3 runs 16 residues. In germline, CDR1 is SGHAT, CDR2 FQNNGV. V was shortened by 3 bases and J by 0 bases, with 11 bases between the two germline ends. Here the CDR3 DNA reads TGTGCCAGCAGCTTGCGAAAGTCTACGAACACCGGGGAGCTGTTTTTT. It translates to CASSLRKSTNTGELFF.